These T cell receptor beta chains were read from a single sample in a study of tumor and adjacent non-tumor tissue in lung cancer. Each CDR3 protein gets one entry after TCRdb re-called the multiplex PCR reads with MiXCR. Of roughly 67,000 distinct CDR3 sequences listed, under 80% are singletons. Sequenced input: distant non-tumor lung tissue. These receptors came from a man between 60 and 70 years old with non-small cell lung cancer. CDR3s include the opening cysteine and the closing phenylalanine or tryptophan. A D gene is named only where the DNA matches it firmly. Clone size is not always given. Where it is, it says once, few, many or a class for expanded clones.

>17|-|TRBJ2-3|TRBV20-1|TRBD2
CSAPLAGGPPSTDTKYF
TGCAGTGCCCCTCTCGCGGGAGGTCCCCCTAGCACAGATACGAAGTATTTT
>14|-|TRBJ2-7|TRBV11-3|-
CASSLGQAYNGQYF
TGTGCCAGCAGCTTAGGGCAGGCCTACAATGGGCAGTACTTC
>14|many|TRBJ1-2|TRBV28|-
CASTPGGSGYGYTF
TGTGCCAGCACCCCGGGAGGGAGCGGCTATGGCTACACCTTC
>15|-|TRBJ2-3|TRBV13|-
CASCLARQNTDMQYF
TGTGCCAGCTGCTTGGCGAGACAGAACACAGACATGCAGTATTTT
>13|-|TRBJ2-1|TRBV28|-
CASRTTSYNEQFF
TGTGCCTCGCGAACGACAAGCTACAATGAGCAGTTCTTC
>14|-|TRBJ1-6|TRBV6-5|-
CARSFLQSNSPLHF
TGTGCCAGAAGTTTCCTACAGAGTAATTCACCCCTCCACTTT
>14|-|TRBJ2-5|TRBV29-1|-
CSWARTNAGETQYF
TGCAGTTGGGCTCGGACTAACGCTGGGGAGACCCAGTACTTC
>16|few|TRBJ2-2|TRBV2|-
CASKVFSGANTGELFF
TGTGCCAGCAAGGTTTTTTCGGGCGCGAACACCGGGGAGCTGTTTTTT
>12|-|TRBJ2-1|TRBV20-1|-
CGAGGVFNEQFF
TGCGGTGCTGGGGGAGTGTTCAATGAGCAGTTCTTC
>16|-|TRBJ1-2|TRBV6-6|-
CAGSLVSRLMIDGYTF
TGTGCCGGCAGTCTCGTATCCCGGTTGATGATTGATGGCTACACCTTC
>15|many|TRBJ2-1|TRBV28|TRBD2
CASSTLAGGSNEQFF
TGTGCCAGCAGCACTCTAGCGGGAGGGAGCAATGAGCAGTTCTTC
>14|-|TRBJ1-1|TRBV5-5|TRBD1
CASSLIDRGTDAFF
TGTGCCAGCAGCTTGATTGACAGGGGCACTGACGCCTTCTTT
>15|-|TRBJ1-2|TRBV5-5|-
CVSSPRTDPTYGYTF
TGTGTCAGTAGCCCAAGGACAGACCCAACTTATGGCTACACCTTC
>15|-|TRBJ2-2|TRBV6-2/TRBV6-3|TRBD2
CASSSSGRNTWKLVF
TGTGCCAGCAGTTCAAGCGGGAGAAACACCTGGAAGCTGGTTTTT
>14|-|TRBJ2-1|TRBV4-1|-
CTSSQECNYNEQFF
TGCACTAGCAGCCAAGAATGCAACTACAATGAGCAGTTCTTC
>15|-|TRBJ2-7|TRBV4-1|-
CASSQGPVGKYEQYF
TGCGCAAGCAGCCAAGGTCCAGTGGGGAAGTACGAGCAGTACTTC
>15|-|TRBJ1-2|TRBV6-5|TRBD1
CACNRQGGNNYGYTF
TGTGCATGCAATCGACAGGGTGGGAATAACTATGGCTACACCTTC
>14|many|TRBJ2-3|TRBV11-2|-
CASSFGSSTDTQYF
TGTGCCAGCAGCTTCGGGAGTAGCACAGATACGCAGTATTTT
>12|many|TRBJ1-5|TRBV7-9|-
CASSSLNQPQHF
TGTGCCAGCAGCTCCCTGAATCAGCCCCAGCATTTT
>12|many|TRBJ1-2|TRBV6-2/TRBV6-3|-
CASRGDVTGYTF
TGTGCCAGCAGAGGGGACGTAACGGGCTACACCTTC
>16|once|TRBJ2-1|TRBV11-1|TRBD2
CASSSSFGGTYEEQFF
TGTGCCAGCAGCTCCTCCTTCGGGGGGACCTACGAAGAGCAGTTCTTC
>16|-|TRBJ2-7|TRBV13|TRBD1
CASNSDGQGGSYVQYF
TGTGCCAGCAACTCCGATGGACAGGGGGGATCCTACGTGCAGTACTTC
>17|-|TRBJ2-7|TRBV4-1|TRBD2
CTSSQQWVDGRGYEQYF
TGCACCAGCAGCCAACAGTGGGTTGACGGGAGGGGATACGAGCAGTACTTC
>15|once|TRBJ1-5|TRBV16|-
CVSSQIGALSQPQHF
TGTGTCAGCAGCCAAATCGGCGCCTTAAGTCAGCCCCAGCATTTT
>12|-|TRBJ2-5|TRBV6-5|-
CPSINREEAQYF
TGTCCCAGCATCAACAGGGAGGAGGCCCAGTACTTC
>13|once|TRBJ1-3|TRBV29-1|-
CSVPVTGGNTIYF
TGCAGCGTTCCTGTGACGGGGGGAAACACCATATATTTT
>18|-|TRBJ2-3|TRBV6-5|TRBD2
CASSPGTSGSGGTDRQYF
TGTGCCAGCAGTCCCGGGACTAGCGGGAGCGGGGGCACAGATAGGCAGTATTTT
>12|many|TRBJ1-3|TRBV24-1|-
CATSDLGNTIYF
TGTGCCACCAGTGATTTGGGAAACACCATATATTTT
>14|once|TRBJ1-5|TRBV10-3|-
CAISETSRDQPRHF
TGTGCCATCAGCGAGACATCGCGCGATCAGCCCCGGCATTTT
>13|-|TRBJ2-1|TRBV5-5|-
CTSIGARADEQFF
TGTACCAGCATCGGGGCCAGGGCCGATGAGCAGTTCTTC
>13|once|TRBJ2-1|TRBV6-5|-
CASTWDSTNEQFF
TGTGCCAGCACCTGGGATAGCACCAATGAACAGTTCTTC
>19|-|TRBJ2-1|TRBV28|TRBD2
CASSFEGSGLAGSYNEQLF
TGTGCCAGCAGTTTTGAAGGGAGCGGATTAGCGGGAAGCTACAATGAGCAGTTATTC
>16|-|TRBJ1-5|TRBV6-1|-
CASTHLGWTENQPQHF
TGTGCCAGCACCCACCTGGGCTGGACAGAGAATCAGCCTCAGCATTTT
>17|-|TRBJ1-3|TRBV4-1|-
CSSSQESPGTWVNTIYF
TGCTCCAGCAGCCAAGAGAGTCCCGGGACATGGGTGAATACCATATATTTT
>11|-|TRBJ2-5|TRBV6-5|-
CARWSSETQYF
TGTGCCCGCTGGTCTTCAGAGACCCAGTACTTC
>14|-|TRBJ2-2|TRBV11-1|-
CARSYTSGTRELLF
TGTGCCAGGAGCTATACCAGTGGCACCCGGGAGCTGCTTTTT